This entry lists 8 T cell receptor beta chains sequenced from one sample in a study of OX40 agonist ivuxolimab in advanced cancers. Here immunoSEQ multiplex PCR was the method, and the copy in TCRdb shows in-frame clones only, minus some. The sample has some 19,000 clones, around 78% seen once; the top ten hold about 17%. Sample: CD4+ or CD8+ T cells sorted from blood, taken in a trial of the OX40 agonist ivuxolimab. These receptors were collected from an adult with an advanced solid tumor such as melanoma, head and neck, liver or kidney cancer.

The rearrangement uses TRBV7-6 and TRBJ2-5; D is unresolved. CDR3 length: 12 amino acids. Germline V CDR1 and CDR2: SGHVS, FNYEAQ. V was cut by 5 bases and J by 1 base, with 5 bases left in between. The CDR3 reads CASSTLQETQYF. For the CDR3, the DNA is TGTGCCAGCAGCACCCTCCAAGAGACCCAGTACTTC.

The chain employs TRBV29-1 and TRBJ2-2; perhaps TRBD1 as D (5 bases). V lost 7 bases and J lost 0, with 12 bases in between. The CDR3 has 14 amino acids. The germline CDR1 and CDR2 sequences are SQVTM and ANQGSEA. In DNA, the CDR3 is TGCAGCGCCAGACAGCTAACGAACACCGGGGAGCTGTTTTTT. Encoded protein: CSARQLTNTGELFF.

The chain links TRBV6-5 to TRBJ1-4, with D hard to call. The CDR3 runs 15 residues. Deletions cut 4 bases from V and 0 bases from J, with 9 bases between. Looked up from germline, CDR1 is MNHEY and CDR2 is SVGAGI. The CDR3 protein is CASSSDRSTNEKLFF. The CDR3 nucleotides are TGTGCCAGCAGTTCCGACCGATCAACTAATGAAAAACTGTTTTTT.

J is TRBJ2-3 and V is TRBV4-2; 7 bases map to TRBD1. V was clipped by 3 bases and J by 2 bases; unmatched bases: 2. Germline V lookup: CDR1 LGHNA, CDR2 YNFKEQ. The CDR3 has 14 amino acids. The CDR3 protein is CASSHGTATDTQYF. The CDR3, as DNA: TGTGCCAGCAGCCACGGGACAGCCACAGATACGCAGTATTTT.

This clone came up a few times. The chain combines TRBV19 with TRBJ1-6; the D is unclear. Germline V lookup: CDR1 LNHDA, CDR2 SQIVND (reference sequence). V was trimmed by 5 bases and J by 11 bases, leaving 13 bases between them. The CDR3 runs 13 residues. CDR3 loop: CASSGSTGTPLHF. CDR3 nucleotide sequence: TGTGCCAGTAGTGGATCCACGGGCACACCCCTCCACTTT.

This sequence joins TRBV4-2 and TRBJ1-4; the D gene is possibly TRBD1 (5 bases). There are 13 residues in the CDR3. Trimming stripped 4 bases from V and 6 bases from J, with 9 bases between. From germline, CDR1 is LGHNA and CDR2 YNFKEQ. CDR3: CASSRMGDEKLFF. The CDR3 DNA reads as TGTGCCAGCAGCCGGATGGGGGATGAAAAACTGTTTTTT.

A few counts support this clone. The chain uses TRBV19 and TRBJ1-5; D possibly corresponds to TRBD1 (6 bases). The CDR3 runs 14 residues. Trimming shortened V by 7 bases and J by 2 bases, and 12 bases separated the two germline ends. Germline CDR1 is LNHDA and CDR2 is SQIVND (reference sequence). The CDR3 DNA reads TGTGCCAGTATCGATGGACAGCGCAATCAGCCCCAGCATTTT. This codes for CASIDGQRNQPQHF.

This sequence joins TRBV6-5 and TRBJ2-7; D gene uncertain. Germline-derived CDR1 and CDR2 are MNHEY and SVGAGI. Between the trimmed V and J ends, which lost 7 bases and 7 bases, there was a span of 23 bases. CDR3 length equals 15 residues. CDR3 region: CASKFTRLVNEEQYF. CDR3 nucleotides: TGTGCCAGCAAATTCACACGGTTGGTTAATGAAGAGCAGTACTTC.